A single sample is the source of the 24 T cell receptor beta chains below, sequenced in a study of CD4 T cells in relation to SARS-CoV-2 and coronaviruses. Unexposed donor CD4+ T cells date from about 2010-2018, before the COVID-19 pandemic. CD4+ T cells were isolated from the cells after around 10 days of culture. The data were produced by immunoSEQ multiplex PCR, yet TCRdb's version contains in-frame clones alone and is incomplete. The sample yields around 32,000 clones, 76% seen once. Their specific antigens are unknown. Input material: CD4+ T cells from PBMCs, cultured in vitro. These TCRs come from a human donor in good health.

The chain employs TRBV21-1 and TRBJ2-7; the table gives TRBD1 as D, unverified against the DNA. TRBV21-1 is reported as a pseudogene. This CDR3 is built from 12 residues. The CDR3 region is CASSIHSYEQYF. DNA for the CDR3: TGTGCCAGCAGCATCCACTCCTACGAGCAGTACTTC.

V is TRBV5-1 and J is TRBJ1-1, with D unclear. Germline lookup yields CDR1 SGHRS and CDR2 YFSETQ. The CDR3 runs 15 residues. Trimming stripped 0 bases from V and 1 base from J, with 10 bases between. CDR3 DNA sequence: TGCGCCAGCAGCTTGGGGTTATGGGAGAACACTGAAGCTTTCTTT. As protein: CASSLGLWENTEAFF.

The chain uses TRBV18 and TRBJ2-1; 9 positions agree with TRBD1. V was pared by 1 base and J by 9 bases, with 4 bases of the junction left unmatched. The CDR3 has 14 residues. Per the germline V gene, CDR1 is KGHSH and CDR2 is LQKENI. The CDR3 bases are TGTGCCAGCTCACCACGGGACAGGGAGGGTGAGCAGTTCTTC. Its translation is CASSPRDREGEQFF.

The chain employs TRBV5-4 and TRBJ2-1, with 11 bases that match TRBD2. Looked up from germline, CDR1 is SGHNT and CDR2 is YYREEE (reference sequence). Trimming took 0 bases from V and 2 from J; bases not matched to a gene: 7. The CDR3 totals 18 residues. In DNA form, the CDR3 reads TGTGCCAGCAGCTTGGATGGACTAGCGGGCGGCACCTACAATGAGCAGTTCTTC. Translation gives CASSLDGLAGGTYNEQFF.

This clone has only a few counts. The chain has TRBV11-3 and TRBJ1-1; no clear D gene. Germline V gives CDR1 SGHNT, CDR2 YENEEA. The germline V and J ends were trimmed by 2 bases and 2 bases, with 6 bases remaining between them. This CDR3 contains 13 residues. As DNA, the CDR3 is TGTGCCAGCAGCTTAATGGCCAACACTGAAGCTTTCTTT. Its protein is CASSLMANTEAFF.

The chain links TRBV13 to TRBJ2-3, with no clear D. Germline lookup yields CDR1 PRHDT and CDR2 FYEKMQ (reference sequence). The germline V and J ends were trimmed by 0 bases and 6 bases, with 7 bases remaining between them. This CDR3 contains 13 residues. CDR3 DNA: TGTGCCAGCAGCTTAGGAGGCATGGATACGCAGTATTTT. This translates into CASSLGGMDTQYF.

This clone was seen once. CDR3 bases: TGTGCCAGCAGCTTAGAGATGGGTCCCAGGGAGACCCAGTACTTC. Translating it yields CASSLEMGPRETQYF. The genes are TRBV7-8 and TRBJ2-5; unclear D gene. V was trimmed by 1 base and J by 5 bases, leaving 14 bases between them. Germline V gene data show CDR1 as SGHVS and CDR2 as FQNEAQ. This CDR3 region has 15 residues.

The count of this clone is one. This rearrangement joins TRBV7-9 to TRBJ1-1; 7 bases match TRBD1. The CDR3 is made up of 18 amino acids. V lost 4 bases, J lost 0 bases, and 14 bases stayed unmatched. CDR1 and CDR2 (germline): SEHNR, FQNEAQ (reference sequence). The CDR3: CASSSKGGDSRMNTEAFF. CDR3 nucleotides: TGTGCCAGCAGCTCTAAGGGGGGGGACAGCAGAATGAACACTGAAGCTTTCTTT.

The rearrangement uses TRBV3-1 (or the pseudogene TRBV3-2) and TRBJ1-2; D call uncertain. CDR1 and CDR2 from the germline V gene are LGHDT and YNNKEL (reference sequence). This CDR3 spans 12 amino acids. V lost 1 base and J lost 3, with 3 bases in between. DNA for the CDR3: TGTGCCAGCAGCCAAGGTGACTATGGCTACACCTTC. Encoded protein: CASSQGDYGYTF.

The V call is TRBV15, the J call TRBJ2-7, with 7 bases matching TRBD1. The CDR3 runs 15 residues. The germline V gene encodes CDR1 LNHNV and CDR2 YYDKDF (reference sequence). Trimming removed 1 base from V and 3 bases from J; junction bases left unmatched: 6. The CDR3 region has the DNA TGTGCCACCAGCAGAGGGGGAACAGGGGACTACGAGCAGTACTTC. Its protein product is CATSRGGTGDYEQYF.

This chain joins TRBV14 and TRBJ2-7, with D perhaps matching TRBD1 or TRBD2 (6 bases each). There are 15 residues in the CDR3. V shed 4 bases and J shed 5 bases, with 18 bases lying between them. CDR1 is SGHDN, CDR2 FVKESK, per germline. CDR3 DNA sequence: TGTGCCAGCAGCCTCATGACAGGAGGGTACAACGAGCAGTACTTC. Its protein is CASSLMTGGYNEQYF.

The chain couples TRBV6-5 to TRBJ1-1, with D unclear. V shed 8 bases and J shed 0 bases, with 7 bases lying between them. The CDR3 sequence is 12 residues long. Per germline, CDR1 MNHEY and CDR2 SVGAGI. The DNA for the CDR3 is TGTGCCAGCGAAGCTCTGAACACTGAAGCTTTCTTT. Translated: CASEALNTEAFF.

The gene calls are TRBV7-2 and TRBJ2-5; D call uncertain. The CDR3 is 14 residues long. With 1 base removed from V and 5 bases from J, the gap between germline ends came to 11 bases. CDR1 is SGHTA, CDR2 FQGNSA, per germline. CDR3 residues: CASSLGWVGETQYF. CDR3 nucleotide sequence: TGTGCCAGCAGCTTAGGATGGGTCGGGGAGACCCAGTACTTC.

CDR3 nucleotide sequence: TGTGCCTGGATAACAGGGGGAGATCAGGCTTTCTTT. Encoded protein: CAWITGGDQAFF. The chain is built from TRBV30 and TRBJ1-1, with 8 positions matching TRBD1. J lost 11 bases, V lost 4 bases, and 9 bases had no gene match. This CDR3 is 12 amino acids long. Germline values: CDR1 GTSNPN, CDR2 SVGIG (reference sequence).

The chain recombines TRBV6-2 or TRBV6-3 with TRBJ1-1; no clear D gene. This CDR3 is built from 13 residues. The germline gives CDR1 MNHEY, CDR2 SVGEGT. Trimming shortened V by 3 bases and J by 4 bases, and 9 bases separated the two germline ends. CDR3 residues: CASSYQVGTEAFF. Written as DNA, the CDR3 is TGTGCCAGCAGTTATCAGGTAGGCACTGAAGCTTTCTTT.

The chain employs TRBV28 and TRBJ1-5; D ambiguous. The CDR3 is 12 amino acids. The germline CDR1 and CDR2 sequences are MDHEN and SYDVKM. Deletions cut 6 bases from V and 4 bases from J, with 7 bases between. This CDR3 is CASREGNQPQHF. DNA of the CDR3: TGTGCCAGCAGAGAAGGGAATCAGCCCCAGCATTTT.

This chain uses TRBV27 with TRBJ1-2, with D unresolved. This CDR3 has 16 amino acids. The ends were cut back, 2 bases at V and 4 bases at J, with 17 bases in the middle. From germline, CDR1 is MNHEY and CDR2 SMNVEV (reference sequence). In nucleotides, the CDR3 is TGTGCCAGCAGTTTAGGGCCCGTCGGGCAGTTCTATGGCTACACCTTC. Translating it yields CASSLGPVGQFYGYTF.

V gene TRBV6-5 combines with J gene TRBJ1-2, with D perhaps TRBD1 (5 bases). The CDR3 is made up of 14 amino acids. CDR1 and CDR2 (germline): MNHEY, SVGAGI. Deletions cut 10 bases from V and 7 bases from J, with 22 bases between. The DNA for the CDR3 is TGTGCCACGAGAATGACAGTGACTCTGGGTGGCTACACCTTC. Encoded protein: CATRMTVTLGGYTF.

The rearrangement links TRBV6-5 to TRBJ2-1; the D gene is possibly TRBD2 (6 bases). The CDR3 is 15 residues long. CDR1 is MNHEY, CDR2 SVGAGI, per germline. V was cut by 2 bases and J by 9 bases, with 17 bases left in between. This CDR3 reads CASSYRTPGVGEQFF. In nucleotides, the CDR3 is TGTGCCAGCAGTTACCGGACTCCGGGAGTCGGTGAGCAGTTCTTC.

J is TRBJ2-3 and V is TRBV2; 11 nucleotides line up with TRBD2. Germline V gene lookup returns CDR1 SNHLY and CDR2 FYNNEI. The CDR3 contains 17 residues. After removal of 6 bases from V and 2 bases from J, the junction contained 10 bases not matched to a gene. The DNA for the CDR3 is TGTGCCAGCAGAGAGGGGACTAGCGGAGCCTACACAGATACGCAGTATTTT. It is translated as CASREGTSGAYTDTQYF.

The chain uses TRBV4-3 and TRBJ1-5, with 8 bases that match TRBD1. The V gene's germline CDR1 is LGHNA and CDR2 YSLEER. V trimming: 1 base; J trimming: 6 bases; junction bases outside the gene matches: 17. The CDR3 has 19 residues. The CDR3 region is CASSQGLTGGSRPRQPQHF. CDR3 DNA sequence: TGCGCCAGCAGCCAAGGTTTAACAGGGGGTAGTCGACCGCGTCAGCCCCAGCATTTT.

CDR3 in amino acids: CASREPGGAYNEQFF. CDR3 coding DNA: TGTGCCAGCAGGGAGCCAGGGGGCGCCTACAATGAGCAGTTCTTC. The V call is TRBV2, the J call TRBJ2-1; the match to TRBD1 covers 8 bases. CDR3 length equals 15 residues. V dropped 6 bases and J dropped 2; count of bases not matched to a gene: 6. Germline CDR1 is SNHLY and CDR2 is FYNNEI.

The chain uses TRBV7-2 and TRBJ1-4; D is perhaps TRBD1 (5 bases). V was clipped by 1 base and J by 8 bases, with 11 bases between them. The CDR3 has 14 amino acids. CDR1 is SGHTA, CDR2 FQGNSA, per germline. The CDR3 protein is CASSLGQGNEKLFF. In nucleotides, the CDR3 is TGTGCCAGCAGCTTAGGGCAGGGAAACGAAAAACTGTTTTTT. The full variable domain, completed using reference TRBV7-2 and TRBJ1-4, is GAGVSQSPSNKVTEKGKDVELRCDPISGHTALYWYRQSLGQGLEFLIYFQGNSAPDKSGLPSDRFSAERTGGSVSTLTIQRTQQEDSAVYLCASSLGQGNEKLFFGSGTQLSVL.

V usage is TRBV19 and J usage is TRBJ2-2; 8 positions agree with TRBD1. Germline CDR1 and CDR2: LNHDA and SQIVND (reference sequence). The CDR3 has 15 residues. V was pared by 3 bases and J by 6 bases, with 6 bases of the junction left unmatched. In DNA, the CDR3 is TGTGCCAGTAGTATGCTCGGGACAGGATCCGGGGAGCTGTTTTTT. It is translated as CASSMLGTGSGELFF.